This T cell receptor beta chain stems from a study of T cells after posttransplantation cyclophosphamide (dated by TCRdb to 2016 to 2017). The study in broad terms: Using TRB sequencing, the study followed how the T cell repertoire rebuilt after myeloablative bone marrow transplantation with posttransplantation cyclophosphamide given as GVHD prophylaxis. Public TRB sequences were queried against a database of over 3,000 sequences associated with responses to pathogens, tumor antigens, self-antigens and alloantigens. Up to roughly 3 additional blood samples from 2 to 5.2 years after transplant were also TRB-sequenced in 3 patients, as was pretransplant blood from 4 patients. Because TRA and TRB clonality correlated tightly in 9 samples, the subsequent TCR analyses were limited to TRB only. Blood from all 35 or so PTCy patients who had 1-year posttransplant specimens underwent TRB sequencing. Antigen receptor sequencing was done on samples from some 34 PTCy-treated patients and from approximately 17 related bone marrow donors of those patients.

Overall study results and their limits: The TRB repertoires of T cells infiltrating skin or the GI tract showed only limited overlap with the TRB repertoires found in blood. Across the roughly 48 patients, TRB clonality was highly associated with recipient CMV seropositivity and CMV reactivation, and diversity with PTCy was similar to that in the CNI/methotrexate controls. Donor-recipient similarity was low at 1-2 months but increased during the first year, and donor CD8+ memory clones often dominated later blood repertoires.

This clone was seen ten or more times. Its binding antigen is unknown. No clone much larger than this one lies a single base away; base qualities are absent. Relative to germline, V is 0 bases shorter and J is 1 base shorter, with 6 bases between their ends. From the cysteine through the phenylalanine, the CDR3 covers 14 amino acids. CDR3 DNA is the only sequence kept; it has 42 bases, read in frame from the first base. The germline V gene sets CDR1 to SGHRS and CDR2 to YFSETQ. The treatment or condition label for this specimen denotes: high-dose cyclophosphamide on days +3 and +4 as single-agent GVHD prophylaxis. PTCy patients received busulfan and fludarabine conditioning, a related or unrelated marrow graft, and cyclophosphamide on days +3 and +4. PTCy-treated patients came from a prospective multi-institutional clinical trial. Mononuclear cells from peripheral blood and bone marrow were separated by Ficoll-Hypaque density centrifugation and then cryopreserved.

TRB sequencing was run on genomic DNA with either the immunoSEQ assay at survey resolution or the hsTCRB kit. From the authors' description of their analysis: The immunoSEQ software handled initial read processing, and the LymphoSeq R package was used for repertoire analyses. Clonality was computed as 1 minus normalized Shannon entropy; Gini coefficient was also calculated for each TRB dataset. To infer phenotypes in unsorted samples, TRB sequences from sorted subsets of the recipient or donor were mapped onto the unsorted samples of the same recipient. TCRdb took over this immuneACCESS table, retaining in-frame rearrangements with V and J assigned. Such tables are incomplete; in checked studies, under half of the missing clones stem from an unresolved V gene, and the remainder is unexplained. The DNA was the basis for D and trimming; V, J and clone size are from that table. In this sample the table shows over 2,000 clones, and no singletons are among them. The leading ten clones occupy approximately 24% of the sample.

The chain is made from TRBV5-1 and TRBJ2-3; confidence is insufficient to name the D gene. The sequence derives from a female patient in her 60s who received an allogeneic stem cell transplant from an unrelated donor, was CMV-positive, and had acute GVHD only. After a transplant, certain T cells may trace back to the graft donor. Specimen: PBMCs, collected after an allogeneic stem cell transplant with post-transplant cyclophosphamide. The CDR3 has the sequence CASSLGSGTDTQYF. The nucleotides read TGCGCCAGCAGCTTGGGGTCGGGCACAGATACGCAGTATTTT. The variable domain in full, with residues beyond the CDR3 obtained from the reference TRBV5-1 and TRBJ2-3 genes, is KAGVTQTPRYLIKTRGQQVTLSCSPISGHRSVSWYQQTPGQGLQFLFEYFSETQRNKGNFPGRFSGRQFSNSRSEMNVSTLELGDSALYLCASSLGSGTDTQYFGPGTRLTVL.